This TCR beta chain was sequenced for a study of blood T cell repertoires in COVID-19. The CDR3 is 13 residues long. The germline V and J ends were trimmed by 6 bases and 4 bases, with 9 bases remaining between them. Germline V CDR1 and CDR2: SGHVS, FQNEAQ. Per the original data handling: Counts of nucleated cells, estimated from reference gene primer amplification, were obtained. The method was immunoSEQ multiplex PCR; TCRdb's version includes in-frame clones alone and lacks a portion of them. The V and J calls and clone size were taken over from that table, and D and trimming were inferred from the DNA. The sample shows roughly 250,000 clones, 70% to 90% of them seen only once.

The rearrangement joins TRBV7-8 to TRBJ2-2; weak D call: TRBD1 (5 bases). The sample was PBMCs or T cells enriched from blood (not recorded which). The sequence was collected from a woman between 35 and 50 years old with acute COVID-19. The CDR3 is CASRHDSTGELFF. The CDR3 coding sequence is TGTGCCAGCAGGCACGACAGCACCGGGGAGCTGTTTTTT.